A single sample is the source of the 16 T cell receptor beta chains below, sequenced in a study of shared clonotypes between healthy human individuals. Data came from immunoSEQ multiplex PCR; TCRdb stores just in-frame clones and leaves some out. Among about 580,000 clones listed, roughly 98% were seen once. Terminally differentiated effector memory CD45RA+ cells were excluded from the naive CD8 cells, which were CD45RO-negative and positively selected for CCR7. Sequences were obtained from naive CD8+ T cells sorted from blood. The receptors originated from a man between 25 and 39 years old in good health.

This clone was seen just once. This CDR3 reads CSERTSGSFEQFF. The CDR3 region has the DNA TGCAGCGAACGGACTAGCGGGAGTTTTGAGCAGTTCTTC. The J gene is TRBJ2-1, the V gene TRBV29-1; 13 bases line up with TRBD2. The CDR3 spans 13 residues. Per germline, CDR1 SQVTM and CDR2 ANQGSEA. The V segment lost 7 bases and the J segment 9 bases; nucleotides outside the gene matches: 6.

CDR3 amino acids: CASSQGEETQYF. DNA for the CDR3: TGTGCCAGCAGTCAGGGGGAGGAGACCCAGTACTTC. The chain carries TRBV27 and TRBJ2-5, with 7 bases lining up with TRBD1. Looked up from germline, CDR1 is MNHEY and CDR2 is SMNVEV (reference sequence). This CDR3 spans 12 amino acids. J lost 5 bases, V lost 5 bases, and 2 bases had no gene match.

The V call is TRBV11-3, the J call TRBJ2-1, with TRBD2 matching over 9 bases. V was clipped by 0 bases and J by 2 bases; unmatched bases: 5. The CDR3 runs to 17 residues. Germline V gene lookup returns CDR1 SGHNT and CDR2 YENEEA. The CDR3 loop reads CASSLDMASGTYNEQFF. The CDR3 nucleotides read TGTGCCAGCAGCTTAGATATGGCTAGCGGGACCTACAATGAGCAGTTCTTC.

This clone was recorded only once. CDR3: CASSPGDRINQPQHF. CDR3 in DNA: TGTGCCAGCAGTCCGGGGGACCGAATTAATCAGCCCCAGCATTTT. The chain carries TRBV6-6 and TRBJ1-5; TRBD1 is a possible D gene (5 bases). The CDR3 is made up of 15 amino acids. V gave up 5 bases and J gave up 4 bases, with 15 bases separating them. Germline V gives CDR1 MNHNY, CDR2 SVGAGI (reference sequence).

The chain's CDR3 is CASAILAGAGEQYF. The DNA for the CDR3 is TGTGCCAGCGCTATCTTAGCGGGAGCTGGCGAGCAGTACTTC. The rearrangement links TRBV28 to TRBJ2-7, with 9 bases that match TRBD2. J gave up 6 bases and V 8 bases, and 11 bases lay outside the gene matches. This CDR3 region has 14 residues. Per the germline V gene, CDR1 is MDHEN and CDR2 is SYDVKM.

In its sample, this clone was seen once. CDR3 in amino acids: CASSGTDRPQPYGYTF. DNA for the CDR3: TGTGCCAGCAGCGGGACTGACAGGCCGCAACCCTATGGCTACACCTTC. The chain has TRBV9 and TRBJ1-2; tentative D call: TRBD1 (6 bases). Germline CDR1 and CDR2: SGDLS and YYNGEE. CDR3 length: 16 residues. With 3 bases removed from V and 4 bases from J, the gap between germline ends came to 19 bases.

V usage is TRBV13 and J usage is TRBJ1-5; 12 bases match TRBD1. Germline V gives CDR1 PRHDT, CDR2 FYEKMQ (reference sequence). This CDR3 is 15 amino acids long. V dropped 4 bases and J dropped 6; count of bases not matched to a gene: 4. This chain's CDR3 is CASSSGTGGSQPQHF. For the CDR3, the DNA is TGTGCCAGCAGCTCCGGGACAGGGGGCAGTCAGCCCCAGCATTTT.

The rearrangement links TRBV5-4 to TRBJ2-6; 8 bases are shared with TRBD1. V lost 0 bases to trimming and J lost 2 bases; unmatched junction nucleotides: 7. CDR1 SGHNT and CDR2 YYREEE come from the germline V gene (reference sequence). The CDR3 contains 18 residues. CDR3 sequence (DNA): TGTGCCAGCAGCTTGGTGCAGGGGGCGACCCCTGGGGCCAACGTCCTGACTTTC. Translated: CASSLVQGATPGANVLTF.

In this sample, this clone turned up once. The chain uses TRBV27 and TRBJ2-3; D might be TRBD1 (5 bases). The V end lost 6 bases, the J end lost 0 bases, and 10 bases lay between the germline ends. Germline CDR1 reads MNHEY; CDR2 reads SMNVEV (reference sequence). The CDR3 runs to 14 residues. The CDR3 DNA follows: TGTGCCAGCAGCCGGACAAGGAGCACAGATACGCAGTATTTT. This encodes CASSRTRSTDTQYF.

The V call is TRBV4-1, the J call TRBJ2-2; D is possibly TRBD1 (5 bases). Trimming removed 11 bases at V and 2 bases at J, with 12 bases between. The germline CDR1 and CDR2 sequences are MGHRA and YSYEKL. This CDR3 comprises 13 residues. The CDR3 reads CASQGINTGELFF. In DNA form, the CDR3 reads TGCGCCTCTCAGGGCATCAACACCGGGGAGCTGTTTTTT.

CDR3 in DNA: TGCGCCAGCAGCTTGGAGTCTCTAGAAGATGGCTACACCTTC. Residues: CASSLESLEDGYTF. The chain couples TRBV5-1 to TRBJ1-2; D ambiguous. This CDR3 has 14 amino acids. V was cut by 0 bases and J by 6 bases, with 12 bases left in between. The germline gives CDR1 SGHRS, CDR2 YFSETQ. Combining the CDR3 with reference TRBV5-1 and TRBJ1-2 gives the whole variable domain KAGVTQTPRYLIKTRGQQVTLSCSPISGHRSVSWYQQTPGQGLQFLFEYFSETQRNKGNFPGRFSGRQFSNSRSEMNVSTLELGDSALYLCASSLESLEDGYTFGSGTRLTVV.

V and J are TRBV9 and TRBJ1-2; tentative D call: TRBD1 (6 bases). The CDR3 consists of 15 residues. CDR1 SGDLS and CDR2 YYNGEE come from the germline V gene. V lost 3 bases and J lost 8, with 20 bases in between. The CDR3 DNA reads as TGTGCCAGCAGCGCGGCGGTCCTAGGGGGAAGCGGCTACACCTTC. As protein: CASSAAVLGGSGYTF.

The CDR3 spells CASKPLLLAGGNQETQYF. Written as DNA, the CDR3 is TGTGCCAGCAAGCCTCTTTTGCTAGCGGGAGGCAACCAAGAGACCCAGTACTTC. This chain uses TRBV2 with TRBJ2-5, with TRBD2 matching 11 bases. The germline V gene encodes CDR1 SNHLY and CDR2 FYNNEI. V shed 7 bases and J 0 bases; nucleotides not matched to a gene: 13. The CDR3 totals 18 residues.

This chain uses TRBV9 with TRBJ2-1; possibly TRBD2 for D (6 bases). Between the trimmed V and J ends, which lost 4 bases and 0 bases, there was a span of 11 bases. The CDR3 sequence is 15 residues long. CDR1 SGDLS and CDR2 YYNGEE come from the germline V gene. The CDR3 spells CASSLRGGSYNEQFF. In DNA form, the CDR3 reads TGTGCCAGCAGCCTGCGGGGCGGCTCCTACAATGAGCAGTTCTTC. The whole variable domain, filled in from reference TRBV9 and TRBJ2-1, reads DSGVTQTPKHLITATGQRVTLRCSPRSGDLSVYWYQQSLDQGLQFLIQYYNGEERAKGNILERFSAQQFPDLHSELNLSSLELGDSALYFCASSLRGGSYNEQFFGPGTRLTVL.

The chain couples TRBV7-2 to TRBJ2-1; a weak D match, TRBD2 (5 bases). V was pared by 4 bases and J by 3 bases, with 7 bases between. CDR1 is SGHTA, CDR2 FQGNSA, per germline. The CDR3 has 13 amino acids. The CDR3 sequence is CASSSGNYNEQFF. The CDR3 DNA follows: TGTGCCAGCAGCTCCGGGAACTACAATGAGCAGTTCTTC.

The chain has TRBV7-2 and TRBJ2-7; 11 bases fit TRBD2. V dropped 7 bases and J dropped 3; count of bases not matched to a gene: 11. CDR1 SGHTA and CDR2 FQGNSA come from the germline V gene. The CDR3 contains 16 residues. CDR3 coding DNA: TGTGCCAGCAACACCGTAACTAGCGGGAGAAACTACGAGCAGTACTTC. It encodes CASNTVTSGRNYEQYF.